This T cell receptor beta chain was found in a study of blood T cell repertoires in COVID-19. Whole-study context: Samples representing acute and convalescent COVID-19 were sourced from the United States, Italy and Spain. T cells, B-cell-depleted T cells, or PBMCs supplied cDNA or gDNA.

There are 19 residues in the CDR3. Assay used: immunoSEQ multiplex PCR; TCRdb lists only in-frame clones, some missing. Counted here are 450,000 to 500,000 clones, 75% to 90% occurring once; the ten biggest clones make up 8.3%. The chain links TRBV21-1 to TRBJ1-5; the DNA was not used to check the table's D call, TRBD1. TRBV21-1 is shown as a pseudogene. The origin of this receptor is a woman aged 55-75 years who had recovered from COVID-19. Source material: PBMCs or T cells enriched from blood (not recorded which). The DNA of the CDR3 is TGTGCCAGCAGCACGTCACATCACAGGGAATCCCGACGCAATCAGCCCCAGCATTTT. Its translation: CASSTSHHRESRRNQPQHF.